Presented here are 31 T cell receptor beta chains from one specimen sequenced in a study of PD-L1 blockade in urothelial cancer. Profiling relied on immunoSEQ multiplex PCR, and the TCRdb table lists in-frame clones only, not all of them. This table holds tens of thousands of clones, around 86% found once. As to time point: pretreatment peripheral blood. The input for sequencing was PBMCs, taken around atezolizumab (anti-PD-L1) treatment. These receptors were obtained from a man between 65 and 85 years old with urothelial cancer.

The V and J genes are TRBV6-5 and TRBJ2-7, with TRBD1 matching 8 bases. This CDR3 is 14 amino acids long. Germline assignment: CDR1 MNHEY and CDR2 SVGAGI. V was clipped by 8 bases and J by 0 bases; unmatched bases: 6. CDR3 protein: CASAAGTGSYEQYF. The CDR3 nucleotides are TGTGCCAGCGCCGCCGGGACAGGCTCCTACGAGCAGTACTTC.

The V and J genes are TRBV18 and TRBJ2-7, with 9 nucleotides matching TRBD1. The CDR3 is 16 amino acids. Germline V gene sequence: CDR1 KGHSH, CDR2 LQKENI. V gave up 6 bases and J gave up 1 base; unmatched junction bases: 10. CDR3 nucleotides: TGTGCCAGCTCCCTTAACGGACAGGGGCTTTCCTACGAGCAGTACTTC. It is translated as CASSLNGQGLSYEQYF.

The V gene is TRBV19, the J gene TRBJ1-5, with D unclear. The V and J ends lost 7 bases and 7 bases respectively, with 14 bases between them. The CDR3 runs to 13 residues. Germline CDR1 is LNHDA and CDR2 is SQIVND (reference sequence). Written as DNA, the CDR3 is TGTGCCAGTACTCAGGCGGGATGGCAGCCCCAGCATTTT. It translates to CASTQAGWQPQHF.

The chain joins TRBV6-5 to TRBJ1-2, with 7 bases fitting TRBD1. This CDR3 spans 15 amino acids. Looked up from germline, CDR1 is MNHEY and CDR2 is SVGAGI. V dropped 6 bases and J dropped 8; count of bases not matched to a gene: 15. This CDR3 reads CASSHTGQAGRGYTF. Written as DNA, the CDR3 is TGTGCCAGCAGCCATACAGGACAGGCGGGTCGAGGCTACACCTTC.

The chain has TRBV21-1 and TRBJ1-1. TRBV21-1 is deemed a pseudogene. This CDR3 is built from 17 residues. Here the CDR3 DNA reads TGTGCCAGCAGCAAAAGGGGCCCTTGGGGAGGGACCACTGAAGCTTTCTTT. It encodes CASSKRGPWGGTTEAFF.

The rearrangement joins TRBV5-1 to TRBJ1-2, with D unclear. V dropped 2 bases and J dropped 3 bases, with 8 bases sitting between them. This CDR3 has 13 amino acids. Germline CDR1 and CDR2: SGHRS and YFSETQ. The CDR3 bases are TGCGCCAGCAGCTTTATCGAGGACTATGGCTACACCTTC. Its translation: CASSFIEDYGYTF. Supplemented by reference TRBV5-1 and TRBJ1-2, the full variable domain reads KAGVTQTPRYLIKTRGQQVTLSCSPISGHRSVSWYQQTPGQGLQFLFEYFSETQRNKGNFPGRFSGRQFSNSRSEMNVSTLELGDSALYLCASSFIEDYGYTFGSGTRLTVV.

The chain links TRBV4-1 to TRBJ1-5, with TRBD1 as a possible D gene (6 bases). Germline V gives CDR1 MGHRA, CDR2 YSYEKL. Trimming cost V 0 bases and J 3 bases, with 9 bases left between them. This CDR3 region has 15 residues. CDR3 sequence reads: CASSQEGTYNQPQHF. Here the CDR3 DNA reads TGCGCCAGCAGCCAAGAAGGGACATACAATCAGCCCCAGCATTTT.

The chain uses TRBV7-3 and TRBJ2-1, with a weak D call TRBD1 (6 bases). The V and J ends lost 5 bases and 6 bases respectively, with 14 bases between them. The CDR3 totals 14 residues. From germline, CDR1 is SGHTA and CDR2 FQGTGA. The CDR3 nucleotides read TGTGCCAGCAGCCCCGGGACAAGTTCCAATGAGCAGTTCTTC. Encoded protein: CASSPGTSSNEQFF.

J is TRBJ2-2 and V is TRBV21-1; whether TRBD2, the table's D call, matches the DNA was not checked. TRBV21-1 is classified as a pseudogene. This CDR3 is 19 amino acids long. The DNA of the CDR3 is TGTGCCAGCAGGGGGCGGGGATTGTTTCTAGCGGAGGGCACCGGGGAGCTGTTTTTT. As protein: CASRGRGLFLAEGTGELFF.

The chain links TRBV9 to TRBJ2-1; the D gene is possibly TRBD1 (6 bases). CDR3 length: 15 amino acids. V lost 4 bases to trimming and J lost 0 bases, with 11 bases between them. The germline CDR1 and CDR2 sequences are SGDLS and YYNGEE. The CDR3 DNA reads TGTGCCAGCAGCCCGCAGGGGAGCTCCTACAATGAGCAGTTCTTC. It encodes CASSPQGSSYNEQFF.

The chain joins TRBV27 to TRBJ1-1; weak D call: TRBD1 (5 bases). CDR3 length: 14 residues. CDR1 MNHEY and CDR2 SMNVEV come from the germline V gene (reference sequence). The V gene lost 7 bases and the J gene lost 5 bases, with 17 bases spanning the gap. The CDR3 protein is CASTSIPGETEAFF. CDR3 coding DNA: TGTGCCAGCACCTCAATCCCGGGGGAGACTGAAGCTTTCTTT.

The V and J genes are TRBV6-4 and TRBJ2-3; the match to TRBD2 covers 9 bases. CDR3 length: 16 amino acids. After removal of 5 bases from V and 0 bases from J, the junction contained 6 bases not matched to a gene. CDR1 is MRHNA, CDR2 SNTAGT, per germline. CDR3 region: CASSSRTSDSTDTQYF. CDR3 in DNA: TGTGCCAGCAGTTCCCGGACTAGCGATAGCACAGATACGCAGTATTTT.

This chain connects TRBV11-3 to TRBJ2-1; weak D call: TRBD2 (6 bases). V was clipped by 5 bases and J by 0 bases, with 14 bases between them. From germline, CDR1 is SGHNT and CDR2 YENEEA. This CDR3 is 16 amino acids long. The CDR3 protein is CASSRRGGSSYNEQFF. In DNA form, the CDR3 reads TGTGCCAGCAGCCGCCGCGGAGGGAGCTCCTACAATGAGCAGTTCTTC.

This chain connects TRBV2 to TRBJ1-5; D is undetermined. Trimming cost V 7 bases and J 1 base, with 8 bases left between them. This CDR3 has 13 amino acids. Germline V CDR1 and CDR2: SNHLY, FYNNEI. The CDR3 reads CASNGGSNQPQHF. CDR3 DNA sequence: TGTGCCAGCAACGGAGGGAGCAATCAGCCCCAGCATTTT.

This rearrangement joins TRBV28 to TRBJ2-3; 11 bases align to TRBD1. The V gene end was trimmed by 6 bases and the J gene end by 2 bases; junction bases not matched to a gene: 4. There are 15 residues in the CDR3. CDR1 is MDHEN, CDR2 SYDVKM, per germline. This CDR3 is CASSLGQGVTDTQYF. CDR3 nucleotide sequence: TGTGCCAGCAGCTTGGGACAGGGGGTCACAGATACGCAGTATTTT.

The CDR3 DNA is TGCGCCAGCAGTCACGTGGTAGGCGGGAGCGGCACCGGGGAGCTGTTTTTT. Protein: CASSHVVGGSGTGELFF. The J gene is TRBJ2-2, the V gene TRBV23-1; 7 bases map to TRBD2. TRBV23-1 is recorded as an ORF, its role being uncertain. Germline trimming cut 3 bases from V and 4 bases from J; bases unmatched to any gene: 11. This CDR3 has 17 amino acids.

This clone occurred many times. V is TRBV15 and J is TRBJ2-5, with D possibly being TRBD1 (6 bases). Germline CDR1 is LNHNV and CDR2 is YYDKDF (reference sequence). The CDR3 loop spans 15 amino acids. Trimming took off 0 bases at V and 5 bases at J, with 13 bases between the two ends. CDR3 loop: CATSRDQGGGETQYF. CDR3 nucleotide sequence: TGTGCCACCAGCAGAGATCAAGGGGGTGGGGAGACCCAGTACTTC.

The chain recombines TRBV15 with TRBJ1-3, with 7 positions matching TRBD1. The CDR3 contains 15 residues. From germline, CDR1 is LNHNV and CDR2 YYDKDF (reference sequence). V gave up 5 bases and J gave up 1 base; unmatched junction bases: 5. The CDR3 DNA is TGTGCCACCAGCCCAGACAGGGCATCTGGAAACACCATATATTTT. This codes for CATSPDRASGNTIYF.

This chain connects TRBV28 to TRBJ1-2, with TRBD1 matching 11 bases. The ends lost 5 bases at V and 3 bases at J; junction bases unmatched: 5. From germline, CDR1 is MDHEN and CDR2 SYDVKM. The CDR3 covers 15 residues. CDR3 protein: CASSPGQGEHYGYTF. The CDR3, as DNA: TGTGCCAGCAGTCCGGGACAGGGGGAGCACTATGGCTACACCTTC.

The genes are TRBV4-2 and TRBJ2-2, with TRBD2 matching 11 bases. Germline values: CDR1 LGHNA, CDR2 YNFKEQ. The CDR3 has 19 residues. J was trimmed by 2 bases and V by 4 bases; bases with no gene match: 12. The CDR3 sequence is CASSRIDGTSGSNTGELFF. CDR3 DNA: TGTGCCAGCAGCCGCATCGACGGGACTAGCGGATCTAACACCGGGGAGCTGTTTTTT.

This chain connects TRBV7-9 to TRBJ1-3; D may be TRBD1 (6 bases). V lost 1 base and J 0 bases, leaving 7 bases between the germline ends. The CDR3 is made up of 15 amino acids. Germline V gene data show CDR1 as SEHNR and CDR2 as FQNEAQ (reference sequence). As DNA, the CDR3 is TGTGCCAGCAGCTTAGGGGGGCGCTCTGGAAACACCATATATTTT. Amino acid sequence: CASSLGGRSGNTIYF. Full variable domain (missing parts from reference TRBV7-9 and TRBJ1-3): DTGVSQNPRHKITKRGQNVTFRCDPISEHNRLYWYRQTLGQGPEFLTYFQNEAQLEKSRLLSDRFSAERPKGSFSTLEIQRTEQGDSAMYLCASSLGGRSGNTIYFGEGSWLTVV.

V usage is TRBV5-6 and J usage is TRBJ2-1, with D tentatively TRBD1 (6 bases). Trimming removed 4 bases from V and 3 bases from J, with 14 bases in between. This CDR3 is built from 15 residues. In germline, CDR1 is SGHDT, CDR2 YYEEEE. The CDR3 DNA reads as TGTGCCAGCAGCCTTGGGGGCGGTAGCTACAATGAGCAGTTCTTC. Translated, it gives CASSLGGGSYNEQFF.

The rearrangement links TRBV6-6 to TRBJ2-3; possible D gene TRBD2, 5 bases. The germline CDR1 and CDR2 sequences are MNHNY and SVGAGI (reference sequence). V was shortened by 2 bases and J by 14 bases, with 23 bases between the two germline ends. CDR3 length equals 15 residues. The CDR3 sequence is CASSYGSGAGGYAYF. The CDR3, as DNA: TGTGCCAGCAGTTACGGAAGCGGAGCTGGCGGATACGCGTATTTT.

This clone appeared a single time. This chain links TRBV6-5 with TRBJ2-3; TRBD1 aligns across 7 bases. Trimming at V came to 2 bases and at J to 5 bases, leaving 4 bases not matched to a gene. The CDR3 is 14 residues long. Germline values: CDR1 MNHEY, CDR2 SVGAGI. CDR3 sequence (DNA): TGTGCCAGCAGTTACGATCGGACAGGAGATACGCAGTATTTT. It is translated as CASSYDRTGDTQYF.

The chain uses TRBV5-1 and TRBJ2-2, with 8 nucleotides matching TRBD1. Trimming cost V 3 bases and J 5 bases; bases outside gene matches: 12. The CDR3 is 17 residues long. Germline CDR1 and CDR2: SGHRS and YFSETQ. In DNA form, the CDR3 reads TGCGCCAGCAGCTCGCCCCCGGGACAGGAAATTACCGGGGAGCTGTTTTTT. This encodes CASSSPPGQEITGELFF.

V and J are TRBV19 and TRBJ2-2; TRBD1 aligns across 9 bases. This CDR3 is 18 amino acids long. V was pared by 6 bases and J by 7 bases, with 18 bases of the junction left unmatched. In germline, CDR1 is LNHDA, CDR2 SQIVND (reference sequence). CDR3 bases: TGTGCCAGTAGGACCGGGACAGGGTTGGCGGGAGTGAGCGGGGAGCTGTTTTTT. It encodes CASRTGTGLAGVSGELFF. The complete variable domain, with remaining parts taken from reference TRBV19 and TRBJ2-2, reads DGGITQSPKYLFRKEGQNVTLSCEQNLNHDAMYWYRQDPGQGLRLIYYSQIVNDFQKGDIAEGYSVSREKKESFPLTVTSAQKNPTAFYLCASRTGTGLAGVSGELFFGEGSRLTVL.

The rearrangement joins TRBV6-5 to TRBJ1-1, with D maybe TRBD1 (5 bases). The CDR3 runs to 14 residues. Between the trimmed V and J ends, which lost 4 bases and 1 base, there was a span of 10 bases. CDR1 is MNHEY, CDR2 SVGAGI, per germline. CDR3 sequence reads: CASSLGGENTEAFF. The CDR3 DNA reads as TGTGCCAGCAGTTTGGGAGGGGAGAACACTGAAGCTTTCTTT.

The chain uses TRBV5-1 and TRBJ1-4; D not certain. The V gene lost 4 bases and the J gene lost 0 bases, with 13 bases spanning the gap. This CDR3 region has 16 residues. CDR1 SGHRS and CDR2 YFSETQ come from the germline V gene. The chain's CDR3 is CASSPAPGSTNEKLFF. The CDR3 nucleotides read TGCGCCAGCAGCCCGGCCCCGGGGTCAACTAATGAAAAACTGTTTTTT.

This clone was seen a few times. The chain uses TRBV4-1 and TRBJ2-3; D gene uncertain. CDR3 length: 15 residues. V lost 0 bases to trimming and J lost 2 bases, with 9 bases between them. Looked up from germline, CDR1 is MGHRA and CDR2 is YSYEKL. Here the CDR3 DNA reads TGCGCCAGCAGCCAAGATATGAGAGACACAGATACGCAGTATTTT. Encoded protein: CASSQDMRDTDTQYF.

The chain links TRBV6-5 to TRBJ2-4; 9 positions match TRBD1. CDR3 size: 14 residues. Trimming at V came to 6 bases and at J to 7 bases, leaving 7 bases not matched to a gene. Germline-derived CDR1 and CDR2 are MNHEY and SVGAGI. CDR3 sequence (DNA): TGTGCCAGCAGCCTACAGGGGGCAGGGAACATTCAGTACTTC. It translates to CASSLQGAGNIQYF.

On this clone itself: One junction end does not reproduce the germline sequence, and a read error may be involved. The CDR3 DNA reads TGTGCTAGCAGCTCGGGACAGGGAGGTGAGCAGTTCTTC. Translating gives CASSSGQGGEQFF. This rearrangement joins TRBV7-7 to TRBJ2-1; 9 bases match TRBD1. CDR1 and CDR2 from the germline V gene are SSHAT and FNYEAQ (reference sequence). This CDR3 is 13 amino acids long.